What follows describes a single TCR beta chain. The data were taken from a study of cytomegalovirus exposure and HLA in healthy donors. V was shortened by 0 bases and J by 3 bases, with 6 bases between the two germline ends. The CDR3 consists of 13 residues. Germline V lookup: CDR1 KGHSH, CDR2 LQKENI. It was with 60 Vbeta and 13 Jbeta primers that the PCR ran. The assay was immunoSEQ multiplex PCR, and TCRdb's table has in-frame clones only and misses some. The table lists 200,000 or so clones, approximately 88% of them singletons. The sequence derives from a woman in her fifties or sixties in good health and CMV-seropositive. The sample comprised PBMCs. The chain has TRBV18 and TRBJ2-7; D remains ambiguous. The chain's CDR3 is CASSPPVSYEQYF. For the CDR3, the DNA is TGTGCCAGCTCACCACCCGTCAGCTACGAGCAGTACTTC.